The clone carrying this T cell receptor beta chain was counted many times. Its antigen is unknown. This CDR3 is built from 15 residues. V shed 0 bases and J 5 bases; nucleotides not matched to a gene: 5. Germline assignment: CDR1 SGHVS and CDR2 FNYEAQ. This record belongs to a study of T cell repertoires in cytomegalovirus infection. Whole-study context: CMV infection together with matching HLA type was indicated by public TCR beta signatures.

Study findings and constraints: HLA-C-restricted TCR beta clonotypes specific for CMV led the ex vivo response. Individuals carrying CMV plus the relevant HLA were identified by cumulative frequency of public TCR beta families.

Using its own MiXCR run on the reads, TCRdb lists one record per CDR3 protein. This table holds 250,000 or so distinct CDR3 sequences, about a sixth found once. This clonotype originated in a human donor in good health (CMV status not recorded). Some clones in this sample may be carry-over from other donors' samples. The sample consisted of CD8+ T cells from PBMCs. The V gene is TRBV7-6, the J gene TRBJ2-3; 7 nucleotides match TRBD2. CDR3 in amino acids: CASSLASGAGDTQYF. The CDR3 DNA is TGTGCCAGCAGCTTAGCAAGCGGGGCGGGAGATACGCAGTATTTT.